This TCR beta chain is drawn from a study of blood T cell repertoires in COVID-19. Study in general: COVID-19 samples collected from the United States, Italy and Spain covered acute and convalescent phases. Sample material is recorded as cDNA or gDNA derived from T cells, B-cell-depleted T cells, or PBMCs.

The ends lost 4 bases at V and 7 bases at J; junction bases unmatched: 9. CDR1 and CDR2 from the germline V gene are SGHDT and YYEEEE. The CDR3 contains 15 residues. Original processing methods: Nucleated cell counts were estimated from reference gene primer amplification. Using immunoSEQ multiplex PCR, the repertoire was profiled, and TCRdb retains in-frame clones only, with some absent. Clone size and V and J calls were adopted from that table, with D and trimming inferred from the DNA. The sample has about 110,000 clones, 65% to 75% seen once; the top ten hold 0.9%. The chain is built from TRBV5-6 and TRBJ2-1; 9 positions match TRBD2. This TCR derives from a human donor with acute or convalescent COVID-19. The donor label of this sample is uncertain. The sequenced material came from peripheral blood. The CDR3 coding sequence is TGTGCCAGCAGCGCCCCGCGGGGGGGCCGGAATGAGCAGTTCTTC. Protein product: CASSAPRGGRNEQFF.